What follows are 32 T cell receptor beta chains derived from one specimen sequenced in a study of CD4 T cell repertoires in COVID-19. Sequencing was done directly on freshly isolated, uncultured memory T cells. Measured with immunoSEQ multiplex PCR; TCRdb has only the in-frame clones, and not every one. The sample includes 20,000 or so clones, around nine tenths of them seen just once. The sample here was central memory CD4+ T cells from blood, taken before the COVID-19 pandemic. These receptor sequences come from a human donor who had COVID-19.

This chain joins TRBV18 and TRBJ1-2, with D possibly TRBD1 on 5 matching bases. Germline CDR1 KGHSH, CDR2 LQKENI. The CDR3 has 14 amino acids. Trimming cost V 10 bases and J 2 bases, with 17 bases left between them. This chain's CDR3 is CATARAGENYGYTF. CDR3 in DNA: TGTGCCACCGCCAGGGCAGGAGAGAACTATGGCTACACCTTC.

The V gene is TRBV6-5, the J gene TRBJ2-1, with TRBD2 identical over 8 bases. V trimming: 5 bases; J trimming: 10 bases; junction bases outside the gene matches: 10. The CDR3 totals 14 residues. Germline values: CDR1 MNHEY, CDR2 SVGAGI. CDR3 sequence (DNA): TGTGCCAGCAGTGGACCTGCGGGGGGACGGGAGCAGTTCTTC. The encoded protein is CASSGPAGGREQFF.

The chain links TRBV2 to TRBJ2-1; 8 nucleotides match TRBD1. The CDR3 spans 11 residues. Germline V gene lookup returns CDR1 SNHLY and CDR2 FYNNEI. J was trimmed by 14 bases and V by 1 base; bases with no gene match: 1. CDR3 region: CASSEGTGKFF. CDR3 DNA sequence: TGTGCCAGCAGTGAAGGGACAGGGAAGTTCTTC.

The rearrangement links TRBV18 to TRBJ2-2; possibly TRBD1 for D (6 bases). V lost 6 bases to trimming and J lost 4 bases, with 15 bases between them. Germline-derived CDR1 and CDR2 are KGHSH and LQKENI. The CDR3 covers 15 residues. Here the CDR3 reads CASSPGQTITGELFF. CDR3 DNA sequence: TGTGCCAGCTCGCCTGGACAGACTATCACCGGGGAGCTGTTTTTT.

The rearrangement links TRBV6-5 to TRBJ2-5; no clear D. The germline V gene encodes CDR1 MNHEY and CDR2 SVGAGI. V lost 0 bases and J lost 0, with 5 bases in between. CDR3 length: 14 residues. CDR3 nucleotides: TGTGCCAGCAGTTACTCGCAGTACCAAGAGACCCAGTACTTC. Its protein is CASSYSQYQETQYF.

The CDR3 nucleotides are TGTGCCAGCAGCTTATCAGGGGGCAATAATTCACCCCTCCACTTT. Its protein is CASSLSGGNNSPLHF. The chain has TRBV7-9 and TRBJ1-6, with 8 bases lining up with TRBD1. The CDR3 length is 15 residues. Germline V gene sequence: CDR1 SEHNR, CDR2 FQNEAQ (reference sequence). The V and J ends lost 2 bases and 5 bases, in that order; junction bases with no gene match: 2.

V and J are TRBV13 and TRBJ2-7; the D is unclear. In germline, CDR1 is PRHDT, CDR2 FYEKMQ (reference sequence). CDR3 length: 14 amino acids. V dropped 0 bases and J dropped 2 bases, with 8 bases sitting between them. CDR3 bases: TGTGCCAGCAGCTTAGGCCCGGTTACCTACGAGCAGTACTTC. Translation: CASSLGPVTYEQYF.

The chain links TRBV5-5 to TRBJ2-2; D uncertain. V was pared by 0 bases and J by 4 bases, with 4 bases between. This CDR3 has 13 amino acids. Looked up from germline, CDR1 is SGHKS and CDR2 is YYEKEE (reference sequence). CDR3 sequence (DNA): TGTGCCAGCAGCTTGGGCAGCACCGGGGAGCTGTTTTTT. Residues: CASSLGSTGELFF. Full variable domain (remainder filled in from reference TRBV5-5 and TRBJ2-2): DAGVTQSPTHLIKTRGQQVTLRCSPISGHKSVSWYQQVLGQGPQFIFQYYEKEERGRGNFPDRFSARQFPNYSSELNVNALLLGDSALYLCASSLGSTGELFFGEGSRLTVL.

This chain uses TRBV5-1 with TRBJ2-7, with 13 bases that match TRBD2. The CDR3 is 17 amino acids. The ends lost 3 bases at V and 6 bases at J; junction bases unmatched: 12. Germline-derived CDR1 and CDR2 are SGHRS and YFSETQ. Written as DNA, the CDR3 is TGCGCCAGCAGCTCAACTCCTCCAAGACTAGCGGGAGGCGAGCAGTACTTC. This sequence encodes CASSSTPPRLAGGEQYF.

V usage is TRBV7-2 and J usage is TRBJ2-3; D is uncertain. The V end lost 3 bases, the J end lost 3 bases, and 10 bases lay between the germline ends. The germline CDR1 and CDR2 sequences are SGHTA and FQGNSA. The CDR3 is 14 amino acids. CDR3 bases: TGTGCCAGCAGCTTTTTTCTGGCAACAGATACGCAGTATTTT. It specifies CASSFFLATDTQYF.

The sample holds a few counts of this clone. The chain links TRBV6-5 to TRBJ1-2; D may be TRBD1 (5 bases). The ends were cut back, 4 bases at V and 7 bases at J, with 10 bases in the middle. The CDR3 is made up of 12 amino acids. CDR1 MNHEY and CDR2 SVGAGI come from the germline V gene. The CDR3 nucleotides read TGTGCCAGCAGTTGGGGGGACGGTGGCTACACCTTC. It translates to CASSWGDGGYTF.

In its sample, this clone was seen a few times. The chain joins TRBV4-1 to TRBJ1-4; D may be TRBD1 (5 bases). Germline assignment: CDR1 MGHRA and CDR2 YSYEKL. V was pared by 0 bases and J by 4 bases, with 15 bases between. The CDR3 contains 17 residues. In DNA, the CDR3 is TGCGCCAGCAGCCAAGAAAATGCGGTCCAGGGTAATGAAAAACTGTTTTTT. Translation gives CASSQENAVQGNEKLFF.

V and J are TRBV19 and TRBJ1-2; 7 nucleotides match TRBD1. The CDR3 runs to 13 residues. The V gene's germline CDR1 is LNHDA and CDR2 SQIVND (reference sequence). With V trimmed by 5 bases and J by 10 bases, 10 bases remained unmatched. CDR3 in DNA: TGTGCCAGTAGTGCTCCGGGACAGACCGTCTACACCTTC. It yields the protein CASSAPGQTVYTF.

This chain connects TRBV30 to TRBJ1-1; TRBD1 is a possible D gene (5 bases). Germline V lookup: CDR1 GTSNPN, CDR2 SVGIG (reference sequence). Trimming took 4 bases from V and 1 from J, leaving 13 bases between them. The CDR3 consists of 14 residues. The CDR3, as DNA: TGTGCCTGGACCTCGGGACTTCCGAACACTGAAGCTTTCTTT. Translating it yields CAWTSGLPNTEAFF.

This chain links TRBV23-1 with TRBJ2-7; 11 nucleotides align to TRBD1. TRBV23-1 is assigned to the ORF class and has an uncertain function. V gave up 6 bases and J gave up 2 bases; unmatched junction bases: 6. The CDR3 totals 15 residues. The CDR3 region is CASSQGQGAAYEQYF. DNA of the CDR3: TGCGCCAGCAGCCAAGGACAGGGGGCTGCCTACGAGCAGTACTTC.

The J gene is TRBJ1-1, the V gene TRBV19, with 7 bases that match TRBD1. Unmatched junction bases numbered 20, after V lost 3 bases and J lost 4 bases. There are 19 residues in the CDR3. Germline CDR1 and CDR2: LNHDA and SQIVND (reference sequence). The CDR3 is CASSIRGQGDLLLGTEAFF. DNA for the CDR3: TGTGCCAGTAGTATCCGGGGGCAGGGGGATTTGTTACTCGGCACTGAAGCTTTCTTT.

This sequence joins TRBV5-6 and TRBJ2-1, with a tentative D call TRBD1 (6 bases). Germline V gene data show CDR1 as SGHDT and CDR2 as YYEEEE. The ends were cut back, 4 bases at V and 2 bases at J, with 19 bases in the middle. This CDR3 has 17 amino acids. CDR3 in amino acids: CASSPQGEVSTYNEQFF. DNA for the CDR3: TGTGCCAGCAGCCCACAGGGAGAAGTTTCCACCTACAATGAGCAGTTCTTC.

This sequence joins TRBV11-2 and TRBJ1-1; no clear D. Deletions cut 1 base from V and 4 bases from J, with 13 bases between. The CDR3 spans 15 residues. Per the germline V gene, CDR1 is SGHAT and CDR2 is FQNNGV. The CDR3 loop reads CASSLVSTTPTEAFF. The CDR3 nucleotides are TGTGCCAGCAGCTTAGTCTCCACCACTCCCACTGAAGCTTTCTTT.

The chain combines TRBV5-1 with TRBJ1-2; no clear D. The CDR3 has 13 residues. From germline, CDR1 is SGHRS and CDR2 YFSETQ. V lost 3 bases and J lost 3, with 9 bases in between. The CDR3 DNA is TGCGCCAGCAGCTATTTAGCGGACTATGGCTACACCTTC. It is translated as CASSYLADYGYTF.

This chain joins TRBV5-4 and TRBJ2-1; D may be TRBD1 (6 bases). The CDR3 is 14 residues long. Trimming took 4 bases from V and 5 from J, leaving 13 bases between them. CDR1 is SGHNT, CDR2 YYREEE, per germline (reference sequence). CDR3 sequence (DNA): TGTGCCAGCAGCCTGGTGGGGGACAACAATGAGCAGTTCTTC. Its translation is CASSLVGDNNEQFF. Full variable domain (rest looked up from reference TRBV5-4 and TRBJ2-1): ETGVTQSPTHLIKTRGQQVTLRCSSQSGHNTVSWYQQALGQGPQFIFQYYREEENGRGNFPPRFSGLQFPNYSSELNVNALELDDSALYLCASSLVGDNNEQFFGPGTRLTVL.

This chain links TRBV29-1 with TRBJ2-3, with a tentative D call TRBD1 (6 bases). The CDR3 is 14 amino acids. The germline V gene encodes CDR1 SQVTM and CDR2 ANQGSEA. V was shortened by 8 bases and J by 2 bases, with 17 bases between the two germline ends. The CDR3 is CSHSGAGATDTQYF. The CDR3 DNA follows: TGCAGCCATTCCGGGGCAGGGGCCACAGATACGCAGTATTTT.

This clone was counted a few times. The chain is built from TRBV11-2 and TRBJ2-7; perhaps TRBD2 as D (5 bases). Germline V lookup: CDR1 SGHAT, CDR2 FQNNGV. The CDR3 loop spans 15 amino acids. With 5 bases removed from V and 5 bases from J, the gap between germline ends came to 19 bases. The CDR3 sequence: CASSPRMRVDHEQYF. The CDR3 DNA sequence: TGTGCCAGCAGCCCCCGAATGCGGGTCGACCACGAGCAGTACTTC.

This chain uses TRBV7-6 with TRBJ2-7; TRBD2 might be the D (5 bases). The germline V gene has CDR1 SGHVS and CDR2 FNYEAQ. The CDR3 runs to 14 residues. V was shortened by 5 bases and J by 5 bases, with 16 bases between the two germline ends. The CDR3 DNA sequence: TGTGCCAGCAGCCCTGGACCGCCTAGCCACGAGCAGTACTTC. This codes for CASSPGPPSHEQYF.

The genes are TRBV5-4 and TRBJ1-6; tentative D call: TRBD1 (6 bases). CDR3 length: 14 residues. V gave up 0 bases and J gave up 10 bases, with 11 bases separating them. Germline CDR1 SGHNT, CDR2 YYREEE (reference sequence). CDR3: CASSLAGGRSPLHF. In nucleotides, the CDR3 is TGTGCCAGCAGCTTGGCGGGGGGCAGATCACCCCTCCACTTT.

V is TRBV30 and J is TRBJ1-5; D unclear. V was cut by 2 bases and J by 9 bases, with 17 bases left in between. Germline V gives CDR1 GTSNPN, CDR2 SVGIG (reference sequence). This CDR3 has 14 amino acids. CDR3 residues: CAWSRNSGKGPQHF. CDR3 DNA: TGTGCCTGGAGTAGGAACAGCGGGAAGGGGCCCCAGCATTTT.

J is TRBJ2-2 and V is TRBV6-5; 7 bases agree with TRBD2. CDR3 length: 12 amino acids. Looked up from germline, CDR1 is MNHEY and CDR2 is SVGAGI. V was pared by 8 bases and J by 3 bases, with 0 bases of the junction left unmatched. CDR3 protein: CASGGDTGELFF. The CDR3 nucleotides are TGTGCCAGCGGGGGGGACACCGGGGAGCTGTTTTTT.

Concerning this clone: At the DNA level, this CDR3 is encoded by other sequences in the same sample as well. The V call is TRBV9, the J call TRBJ2-7; the D is unclear. CDR3 length: 13 residues. Germline values: CDR1 SGDLS, CDR2 YYNGEE. V lost 1 base, J lost 2 bases, and 7 bases lay in between. The CDR3 DNA is TGTGCCAGCAGCGTAAGTGAGCCCTACGAGCAGTACTTC. Amino acid sequence: CASSVSEPYEQYF.

This rearrangement joins TRBV6-1 to TRBJ2-7; 10 nucleotides agree with TRBD1. The CDR3 length is 13 residues. Germline CDR1 is MNHNS and CDR2 is SASEGT. V dropped 4 bases and J dropped 7; count of bases not matched to a gene: 4. The CDR3 reads CASSGDRGFEQYF. The CDR3 nucleotides are TGTGCCAGCAGTGGGGACAGGGGATTTGAGCAGTACTTC.

The V gene is TRBV6-5, the J gene TRBJ1-3; D ambiguous. Per the germline V gene, CDR1 is MNHEY and CDR2 is SVGAGI. The CDR3 is 15 amino acids. V was clipped by 5 bases and J by 0 bases, with 11 bases between them. The CDR3 bases are TGTGCCAGCAGTGTTAGCACACCCTCTGGAAACACCATATATTTT. Translating gives CASSVSTPSGNTIYF.

V usage is TRBV4-2 and J usage is TRBJ2-5; TRBD1 agrees at 7 bases. Germline values: CDR1 LGHNA, CDR2 YNFKEQ. This CDR3 region has 16 residues. The ends lost 0 bases at V and 1 base at J; junction bases unmatched: 5. The DNA of the CDR3 is TGTGCCAGCAGCCAAGACGGTACAGGGGCCCAAGAGACCCAGTACTTC. Protein product: CASSQDGTGAQETQYF.

The chain is built from TRBV7-9 and TRBJ2-2; TRBD1 agrees at 9 bases. In germline, CDR1 is SEHNR, CDR2 FQNEAQ (reference sequence). This CDR3 has 16 amino acids. Trimming removed 4 bases from V and 6 bases from J; junction bases left unmatched: 9. CDR3 sequence: CASSSGTGRTAGELFF. In DNA, the CDR3 is TGTGCCAGCAGCTCCGGGACAGGGAGGACAGCCGGGGAGCTGTTTTTT.

This clone was counted only a few times. The chain combines TRBV7-8 with TRBJ1-3; unclear D gene. The ends were cut back, 7 bases at V and 2 bases at J, with 9 bases in the middle. The germline V gene has CDR1 SGHVS and CDR2 FQNEAQ. The CDR3 runs 13 residues. The DNA for the CDR3 is TGTGCCAGCACTGAGACTGCTGGAAACACCATATATTTT. Amino acid sequence: CASTETAGNTIYF.